One sample yielded the 6 T cell receptor beta chains listed below, sequenced in a study of cytomegalovirus exposure and HLA in healthy donors. Profiling relied on immunoSEQ multiplex PCR, and the TCRdb table lists in-frame clones only, not all of them. Here the sample spans fewer than 250,000 clones, roughly 85% being singletons. The sample taken for sequencing was PBMCs. Receptor source: a woman under 30 in good health and CMV-seronegative.

The chain combines TRBV5-1 with TRBJ1-1; D is unclear. The CDR3 is 14 amino acids. CDR1 and CDR2 (germline): SGHRS, YFSETQ. V was clipped by 0 bases and J by 0 bases, with 6 bases between them. CDR3 loop: CASSLDSLNTEAFF. The CDR3 DNA is TGCGCCAGCAGCTTGGACAGCTTGAACACTGAAGCTTTCTTT.

In this sample, this clone turned up many times. The chain links TRBV29-1 to TRBJ2-3; weak D call: TRBD1 (6 bases). The CDR3 sequence is 14 residues long. Germline V gives CDR1 SQVTM, CDR2 ANQGSEA. V lost 3 bases and J lost 4, with 14 bases in between. CDR3 sequence (DNA): TGCAGCGTTGATCGGTCCCAGGGGCCAGATACGCAGTATTTT. Protein: CSVDRSQGPDTQYF.

The rearrangement links TRBV5-1 to TRBJ2-7, with D perhaps TRBD2 (6 bases). V lost 1 base, J lost 1 base, and 12 bases lay in between. This CDR3 spans 15 amino acids. Looked up from germline, CDR1 is SGHRS and CDR2 is YFSETQ. The CDR3 nucleotides read TGCGCCAGCAGCTTGCAAGCGGGCGGATCCTACGAGCAGTACTTC. Amino acid sequence: CASSLQAGGSYEQYF.

The gene calls are TRBV6-8 and TRBJ1-2; D remains ambiguous. Germline V CDR1 and CDR2: MNHGY, SAAAGT. V lost 0 bases and J 0 bases, leaving 8 bases between the germline ends. The CDR3 extends over 15 amino acids. This CDR3 is CASSYSRRANYGYTF. The DNA of the CDR3 is TGTGCCAGCAGTTACTCGAGAAGGGCTAACTATGGCTACACCTTC.

This clone showed up just a few times. The chain uses TRBV7-2 and TRBJ2-2; a weak D match, TRBD2 (5 bases). The V gene lost 5 bases and the J gene lost 3 bases, with 16 bases spanning the gap. This CDR3 has 16 amino acids. Germline CDR1 reads SGHTA; CDR2 reads FQGNSA. In DNA, the CDR3 is TGTGCCAGCAGCCCAGCGGTCGGGGTGGACACCGGGGAGCTGTTTTTT. Amino acid sequence: CASSPAVGVDTGELFF.

This chain links TRBV2 with TRBJ2-6; D is undetermined. CDR1 SNHLY and CDR2 FYNNEI come from the germline V gene. Trimming shortened V by 4 bases and J by 8 bases, and 12 bases separated the two germline ends. The CDR3 has 14 amino acids. Here the CDR3 reads CASSGRVGSNVLTF. The CDR3 coding sequence is TGTGCCAGCAGTGGTAGGGTCGGGTCCAACGTCCTGACTTTC.